The TCR beta chain under discussion was sequenced for a study of blood T cell repertoires in COVID-19. V gave up 4 bases and J gave up 5 bases, with 21 bases separating them. Looked up from germline, CDR1 is SGHTA and CDR2 is FQGTGA. This CDR3 region has 16 residues. Only in-frame clones appear in the TCRdb table, and some are missing; sequencing was by immunoSEQ multiplex PCR. The profile shows approximately 150,000 clones, more than 85% of them singletons. Cohort placement rested on clinical history that participants reported themselves. The clonotype comes from a human donor with acute COVID-19. The donor label of this sample is uncertain. The source material was PBMCs or T cells enriched from blood (not recorded which). The chain recombines TRBV7-3 with TRBJ2-7; D is ambiguous. In DNA form, the CDR3 reads TGTGCCAGCAGCTCCTACGCGAGGCTAAGATTCCACGAGCAGTACTTC. It translates to CASSSYARLRFHEQYF.